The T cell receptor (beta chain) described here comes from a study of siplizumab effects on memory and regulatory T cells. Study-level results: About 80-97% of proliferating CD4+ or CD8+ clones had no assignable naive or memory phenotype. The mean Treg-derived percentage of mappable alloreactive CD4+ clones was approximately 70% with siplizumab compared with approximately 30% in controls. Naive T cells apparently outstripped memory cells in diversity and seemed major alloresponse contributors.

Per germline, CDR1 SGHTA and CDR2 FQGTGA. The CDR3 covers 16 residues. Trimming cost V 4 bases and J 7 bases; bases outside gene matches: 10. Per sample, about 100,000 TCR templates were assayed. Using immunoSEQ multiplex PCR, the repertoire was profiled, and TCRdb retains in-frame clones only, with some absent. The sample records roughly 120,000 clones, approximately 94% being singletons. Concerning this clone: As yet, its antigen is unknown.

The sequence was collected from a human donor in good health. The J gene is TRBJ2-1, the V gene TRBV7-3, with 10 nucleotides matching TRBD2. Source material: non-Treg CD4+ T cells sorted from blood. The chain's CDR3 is CASSSSPSGSRNEQFF. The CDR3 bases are TGTGCCAGCAGCTCCAGCCCTAGCGGGAGTAGGAATGAGCAGTTCTTC. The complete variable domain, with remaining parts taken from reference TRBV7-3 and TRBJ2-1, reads GAGVSQTPSNKVTEKGKYVELRCDPISGHTALYWYRQSLGQGPEFLIYFQGTGAADDSGLPNDRFFAVRPEGSVSTLKIQRTERGDSAVYLCASSSSPSGSRNEQFFGPGTRLTVL.